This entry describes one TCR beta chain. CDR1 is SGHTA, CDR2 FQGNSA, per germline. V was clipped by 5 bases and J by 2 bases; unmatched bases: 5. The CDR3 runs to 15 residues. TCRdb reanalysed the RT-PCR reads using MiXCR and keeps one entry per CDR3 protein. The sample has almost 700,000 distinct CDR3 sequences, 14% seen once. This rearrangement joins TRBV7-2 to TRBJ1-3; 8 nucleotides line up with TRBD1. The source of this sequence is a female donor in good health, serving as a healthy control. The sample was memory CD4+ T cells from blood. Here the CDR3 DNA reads TGTGCCAGCAGCCTTCGGACAGGGACTGGAAACACCATATATTTT. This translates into CASSLRTGTGNTIYF.